The 31 T cell receptor beta chains reported below all come from one sample, sequenced in a study of radiation and T cells in renal cell carcinoma. Produced via immunoSEQ multiplex PCR; TCRdb's table is partial and in-frame only. Among 14,000 or so clones listed, around 66% were seen once. Treatment of the sample: 15 Gy SBRT to primary tumor, nephrectomy 4 weeks later. Sequenced material: tumor tissue, taken from a patient whose treatment included radiotherapy and nephrectomy. The receptor set was obtained from a woman aged 70-85 years with renal cell carcinoma.

The chain has TRBV6-1 and TRBJ1-6, with D possibly being TRBD1 (6 bases). V was trimmed by 3 bases and J by 7 bases, leaving 10 bases between them. The CDR3 totals 14 residues. Germline V gene data show CDR1 as MNHNS and CDR2 as SASEGT. The CDR3 is CASSDWTDNSPLHF. For the CDR3, the DNA is TGTGCCAGCAGTGATTGGACAGACAATTCACCCCTCCACTTT.

The chain couples TRBV6-1 to TRBJ1-6; D unclear. CDR1 MNHNS and CDR2 SASEGT come from the germline V gene. Trimming took 4 bases from V and 9 from J, leaving 13 bases between them. This CDR3 has 14 amino acids. Written as DNA, the CDR3 is TGTGCCAGCAGTGGTGACTATCGAGGTTCACCCCTCCACTTT. It specifies CASSGDYRGSPLHF.

The DNA of the CDR3 is TGTGCCAGCAAGAGGTCCGCCGCCTACGAGCAGTACTTC. Amino acid sequence: CASKRSAAYEQYF. The V gene is TRBV6-1, the J gene TRBJ2-7, with D hard to call. Germline CDR1 and CDR2: MNHNS and SASEGT. The CDR3 is 13 residues long. Deletions cut 7 bases from V and 2 bases from J, with 12 bases between.

The chain couples TRBV29-1 to TRBJ2-7, with D uncertain. This CDR3 region has 12 residues. CDR1 SQVTM and CDR2 ANQGSEA come from the germline V gene. The V and J ends lost 5 bases and 0 bases respectively, with 8 bases between them. The CDR3 loop reads CSVFGSSYEQYF. The CDR3 nucleotides are TGCAGCGTTTTCGGCTCCTCCTACGAGCAGTACTTC.

V gene TRBV5-3 combines with J gene TRBJ1-4, with D tentatively TRBD1 (5 bases). TRBV5-3 is an ORF, with its function uncertain. The CDR3 is made up of 14 amino acids. V lost 9 bases, J lost 8 bases, and 20 bases lay in between. This CDR3 reads CANPFKGRREKLFF. The DNA of the CDR3 is TGTGCCAACCCATTCAAGGGGAGACGGGAAAAACTGTTTTTT.

In this sample, this clone turned up a few times. The gene calls are TRBV7-2 and TRBJ1-2; 9 bases are a match to TRBD1. Germline V gene sequence: CDR1 SGHTA, CDR2 FQGNSA. Losses at the gene ends were 1 base for V and 7 bases for J; bases not matched to a gene: 7. The CDR3 runs 15 residues. The CDR3 nucleotides are TGTGCCAGCAGCTTAGTTGCGGGACAGGGAAGTGGCTACACCTTC. Translating gives CASSLVAGQGSGYTF.

This clone was counted only a few times. The chain links TRBV7-3 to TRBJ2-1; TRBD1 might be the D (6 bases). The CDR3 runs to 13 residues. Germline V lookup: CDR1 SGHTA, CDR2 FQGTGA. Between the trimmed V and J ends, which lost 2 bases and 7 bases, there was a span of 9 bases. CDR3 protein: CASSLLQGNEQFF. DNA of the CDR3: TGTGCCAGCAGCTTATTACAGGGAAATGAGCAGTTCTTC.

The V and J genes are TRBV5-1 and TRBJ1-1; D gene ambiguous. V was trimmed by 2 bases and J by 4 bases, leaving 15 bases between them. The CDR3 consists of 15 residues. Germline-derived CDR1 and CDR2 are SGHRS and YFSETQ. CDR3 sequence reads: CASSFTGEAGTEAFF. CDR3 bases: TGCGCCAGCAGCTTCACCGGGGAGGCGGGCACTGAAGCTTTCTTT.

V and J are TRBV7-2 and TRBJ2-3; 8 bases agree with TRBD2. This CDR3 is 15 amino acids long. V dropped 5 bases and J dropped 7; count of bases not matched to a gene: 11. CDR1 and CDR2 (germline): SGHTA, FQGNSA. Here the CDR3 reads CASSPPGLAGNTQYF. As DNA, the CDR3 is TGTGCCAGCAGCCCACCAGGACTAGCCGGAAATACGCAGTATTTT.

CDR3 DNA: TGTGCCAGCAGCCGGGACCCCTTCGCTAGCGGCGCCACAGATACGCAGTATTTT. Encoded protein: CASSRDPFASGATDTQYF. The genes are TRBV5-4 and TRBJ2-3; 7 nucleotides align to TRBD2. In germline, CDR1 is SGHNT, CDR2 YYREEE (reference sequence). V shed 4 bases and J 2 bases; nucleotides not matched to a gene: 16. CDR3 length: 18 residues.

This clone was seen a few times. The chain recombines TRBV7-2 with TRBJ1-5; D gene uncertain. This CDR3 region has 13 residues. Germline CDR1 reads SGHTA; CDR2 reads FQGNSA. V was trimmed by 6 bases and J by 9 bases, leaving 15 bases between them. CDR3 nucleotide sequence: TGTGCCAGCAGTCCCAGAGGAGAATGGCCCCAGCATTTT. Its translation: CASSPRGEWPQHF.

This sequence joins TRBV7-6 and TRBJ1-3; TRBD1 is a possible D gene (5 bases). The CDR3 loop spans 15 amino acids. CDR1 and CDR2 (germline): SGHVS, FNYEAQ. Trimming removed 5 bases at V and 0 bases at J, with 11 bases between. In DNA, the CDR3 is TGTGCCAGCAGCATCCAACAGGACTCTGGAAACACCATATATTTT. The encoded protein is CASSIQQDSGNTIYF.

This clone came up a few times. The rearrangement links TRBV6-5 to TRBJ1-2; possibly TRBD1 for D (6 bases). CDR1 and CDR2 (germline): MNHEY, SVGAGI. The CDR3 sequence is 14 residues long. Trimming removed 6 bases from V and 3 bases from J, with 14 bases in between. CDR3 protein: CASSPADSYYGYTF. The CDR3 nucleotides are TGTGCCAGCAGCCCTGCGGACAGTTACTATGGCTACACCTTC.

The chain combines TRBV4-2 with TRBJ1-1; a possible D gene is TRBD1 (6 bases). CDR1 LGHNA and CDR2 YNFKEQ come from the germline V gene. Trimming took off 3 bases at V and 5 bases at J, with 10 bases between the two ends. The CDR3 has 13 amino acids. Here the CDR3 reads CASSQSGATEAFF. The CDR3 DNA sequence: TGTGCCAGCAGCCAGTCGGGGGCAACTGAAGCTTTCTTT.

This chain links TRBV2 with TRBJ2-1, with D unresolved. The V end lost 2 bases, the J end lost 0 bases, and 5 bases lay between the germline ends. The CDR3 has 14 amino acids. Germline CDR1 is SNHLY and CDR2 is FYNNEI. CDR3: CASSESLSYNEQFF. The CDR3 coding sequence is TGTGCCAGCAGTGAAAGTCTCTCCTACAATGAGCAGTTCTTC.

V usage is TRBV6-1 and J usage is TRBJ1-3; no definite D call. CDR3 size: 12 residues. The germline gives CDR1 MNHNS, CDR2 SASEGT. The V and J ends lost 7 bases and 3 bases respectively, with 7 bases between them. The DNA of the CDR3 is TGTGCCAGCATGGGCCTTGGAAACACCATATATTTT. It encodes CASMGLGNTIYF.

The chain recombines TRBV7-9 with TRBJ2-3; TRBD1 matches 9 bases. Germline values: CDR1 SEHNR, CDR2 FQNEAQ (reference sequence). The CDR3 extends over 16 amino acids. Trimming at V came to 1 base and at J to 1 base, leaving 3 bases not matched to a gene. This chain's CDR3 is CASSLGRTGGTDTQYF. The CDR3 DNA is TGTGCCAGCAGCTTAGGTAGGACAGGGGGCACAGATACGCAGTATTTT.

The rearrangement links TRBV4-2 to TRBJ2-5; possibly TRBD2 for D (6 bases). The germline V gene has CDR1 LGHNA and CDR2 YNFKEQ. This CDR3 is 15 amino acids long. Trimming removed 0 bases from V and 5 bases from J, with 13 bases in between. CDR3 sequence: CASSQDRGRGETQYF. The CDR3, as DNA: TGTGCCAGCAGCCAAGATCGGGGCCGGGGGGAGACCCAGTACTTC.

The rearrangement links TRBV11-2 to TRBJ2-2; 9 bases map to TRBD2. In germline, CDR1 is SGHAT, CDR2 FQNNGV. The CDR3 sequence is 16 residues long. Losses at the gene ends were 4 bases for V and 3 bases for J; bases not matched to a gene: 6. The CDR3 loop reads CASSYTRGGDTGELFF. Here the CDR3 DNA reads TGTGCCAGCAGCTATACGCGGGGGGGCGACACCGGGGAGCTGTTTTTT.

The chain joins TRBV5-1 to TRBJ1-2; D ambiguous. V lost 0 bases to trimming and J lost 4 bases, with 10 bases between them. This CDR3 has 14 residues. Per germline, CDR1 SGHRS and CDR2 YFSETQ. The DNA of the CDR3 is TGCGCCAGCAGCTTGGTGGAGCCTTCCTATGGCTACACCTTC. Translation gives CASSLVEPSYGYTF. The variable domain in full, with the rest retrieved from reference TRBV5-1 and TRBJ1-2, is KAGVTQTPRYLIKTRGQQVTLSCSPISGHRSVSWYQQTPGQGLQFLFEYFSETQRNKGNFPGRFSGRQFSNSRSEMNVSTLELGDSALYLCASSLVEPSYGYTFGSGTRLTVV.

In its sample, this clone is medium-sized. CDR3 residues: CASSLWQAKGEAFF. For the CDR3, the DNA is TGTGCCAGCAGCTTGTGGCAGGCGAAGGGTGAAGCTTTCTTT. This chain connects TRBV5-4 to TRBJ1-1; D unclear. The germline gives CDR1 SGHNT, CDR2 YYREEE (reference sequence). Trimming removed 1 base from V and 7 bases from J, with 14 bases in between. The CDR3 is 14 residues long.

The chain combines TRBV5-1 with TRBJ2-1; no firm D call. This CDR3 is 13 amino acids long. Germline CDR1 SGHRS, CDR2 YFSETQ. V was clipped by 0 bases and J by 8 bases, with 9 bases between them. The CDR3 DNA is TGCGCCAGCAGCTTGGAGCCCCACCATGAGCAGTTCTTC. Protein: CASSLEPHHEQFF.

The V gene is TRBV5-4, the J gene TRBJ2-1; a possible D gene is TRBD1 (6 bases). Germline loops: CDR1 SGHNT, CDR2 YYREEE (reference sequence). V was trimmed by 2 bases and J by 7 bases, leaving 7 bases between them. The CDR3 is made up of 12 amino acids. As DNA, the CDR3 is TGTGCCAGCAGCTTAACAGGGAATGAGCAGTTCTTC. It encodes CASSLTGNEQFF.

The J gene is TRBJ1-5, the V gene TRBV9; D remains ambiguous. The length of the CDR3 is 15 residues. Looked up from germline, CDR1 is SGDLS and CDR2 is YYNGEE. V gave up 0 bases and J gave up 3 bases, with 10 bases separating them. The CDR3 loop is CASSVAVGANQPQHF. CDR3 nucleotide sequence: TGTGCCAGCAGCGTAGCAGTGGGAGCCAATCAGCCCCAGCATTTT. Full variable domain (missing parts from reference TRBV9 and TRBJ1-5): DSGVTQTPKHLITATGQRVTLRCSPRSGDLSVYWYQQSLDQGLQFLIQYYNGEERAKGNILERFSAQQFPDLHSELNLSSLELGDSALYFCASSVAVGANQPQHFGDGTRLSIL.

This chain links TRBV2 with TRBJ2-5; 10 nucleotides align to TRBD2. The V gene end was trimmed by 9 bases and the J gene end by 4 bases; junction bases not matched to a gene: 14. Germline CDR1 is SNHLY and CDR2 is FYNNEI. The CDR3 has 16 residues. CDR3 protein: CARSPSLAGSSETQYF. CDR3 DNA sequence: TGTGCCAGGAGCCCATCACTAGCGGGGAGTTCAGAGACCCAGTACTTC.

The chain links TRBV28 to TRBJ1-2, with 7 bases matching TRBD1. V shed 5 bases and J 8 bases; nucleotides not matched to a gene: 5. The CDR3 covers 12 residues. Germline CDR1 MDHEN, CDR2 SYDVKM. DNA of the CDR3: TGTGCCAGCAGTGGGACAGAGTGGGGCTACACCTTC. Translating gives CASSGTEWGYTF.

This clone was recorded a few times. The rearrangement joins TRBV6-6 to TRBJ2-3, with 7 bases lining up with TRBD2. The CDR3 contains 14 residues. Per germline, CDR1 MNHNY and CDR2 SVGAGI (reference sequence). V was pared by 4 bases and J by 4 bases, with 5 bases of the junction left unmatched. The CDR3 DNA is TGTGCCAGCAGTTGGGACTACCTTCCAGATACGCAGTATTTT. As protein: CASSWDYLPDTQYF.

The chain joins TRBV6-1 to TRBJ1-5, with TRBD1 as a possible D gene (5 bases). Trimming shortened V by 7 bases and J by 3 bases, and 13 bases separated the two germline ends. Germline loops: CDR1 MNHNS, CDR2 SASEGT. The length of the CDR3 is 14 residues. This chain's CDR3 is CASTFDSYNQPQHF. CDR3 DNA sequence: TGTGCCAGCACCTTTGACAGTTACAATCAGCCCCAGCATTTT.

The V call is TRBV7-8, the J call TRBJ1-2; D possibly corresponds to TRBD1 (5 bases). The V gene's germline CDR1 is SGHVS and CDR2 FQNEAQ. The CDR3 length is 15 residues. Trimming cost V 3 bases and J 0 bases, with 11 bases left between them. The CDR3 region is CASSLGEGANYGYTF. CDR3 bases: TGTGCCAGCAGCTTGGGGGAAGGGGCTAACTATGGCTACACCTTC. The entire variable domain, with the rest obtained from reference TRBV7-8 and TRBJ1-2, is as follows: GAGVSQSPRYKVAKRGQDVALRCDPISGHVSLFWYQQALGQGPEFLTYFQNEAQLDKSGLPSDRFFAERPEGSVSTLKIQRTQQEDSAVYLCASSLGEGANYGYTFGSGTRLTVV.

The chain has TRBV27 and TRBJ2-5; no reliable D call. Germline CDR1 reads MNHEY; CDR2 reads SMNVEV (reference sequence). The CDR3 contains 12 residues. V was pared by 5 bases and J by 7 bases, with 11 bases between. Here the CDR3 reads CASSQRPGTQYF. CDR3 bases: TGTGCCAGCAGTCAACGCCCTGGGACCCAGTACTTC.

This chain connects TRBV11-2 to TRBJ1-1; D remains ambiguous. Trimming removed 0 bases from V and 3 bases from J, with 11 bases in between. Germline CDR1 reads SGHAT; CDR2 reads FQNNGV. The CDR3 runs to 15 residues. Written as DNA, the CDR3 is TGTGCCAGCAGCTTAGACCTAGGTATATACACTGAAGCTTTCTTT. Protein sequence: CASSLDLGIYTEAFF.